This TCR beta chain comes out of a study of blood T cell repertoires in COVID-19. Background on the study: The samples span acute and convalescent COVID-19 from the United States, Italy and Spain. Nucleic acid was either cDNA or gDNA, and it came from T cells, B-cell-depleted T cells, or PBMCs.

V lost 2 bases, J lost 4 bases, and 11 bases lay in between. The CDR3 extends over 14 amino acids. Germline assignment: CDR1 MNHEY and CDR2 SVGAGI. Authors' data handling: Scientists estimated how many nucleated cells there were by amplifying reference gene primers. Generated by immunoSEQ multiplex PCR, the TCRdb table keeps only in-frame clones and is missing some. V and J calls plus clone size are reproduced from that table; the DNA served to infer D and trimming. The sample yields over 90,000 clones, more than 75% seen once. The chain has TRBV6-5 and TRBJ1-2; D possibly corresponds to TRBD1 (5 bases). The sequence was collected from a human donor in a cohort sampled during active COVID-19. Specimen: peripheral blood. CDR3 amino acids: CASSYGDRGYGYTF. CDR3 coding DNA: TGTGCCAGCAGTTACGGTGATAGGGGCTATGGCTACACCTTC.